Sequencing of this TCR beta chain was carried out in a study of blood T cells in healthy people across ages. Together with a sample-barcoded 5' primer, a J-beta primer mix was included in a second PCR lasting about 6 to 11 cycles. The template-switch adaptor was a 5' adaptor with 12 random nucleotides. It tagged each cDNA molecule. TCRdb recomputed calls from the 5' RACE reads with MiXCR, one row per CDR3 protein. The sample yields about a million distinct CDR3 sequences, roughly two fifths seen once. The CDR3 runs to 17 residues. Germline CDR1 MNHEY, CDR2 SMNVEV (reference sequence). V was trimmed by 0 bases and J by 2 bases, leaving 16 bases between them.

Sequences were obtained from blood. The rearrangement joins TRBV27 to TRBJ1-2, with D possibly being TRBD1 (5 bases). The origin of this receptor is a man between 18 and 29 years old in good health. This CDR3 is CASSLSGQGGWNYGYTF. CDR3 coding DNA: TGTGCCAGCAGTTTATCAGGGCAGGGAGGTTGGAACTATGGCTACACCTTC.